This is a list of T cell receptor beta chains from one sample in a study of T cell changes during pregnancy in multiple sclerosis. The table came from immunoSEQ multiplex PCR; TCRdb's copy has only in-frame clones and leaves some out. The sample gives tens of thousands of clones, roughly 91% of which show up once; approximately 0.5% is in the top ten. The material sequenced was CD4+ T cells from peripheral blood mononuclear cells, taken in the first trimester of pregnancy. These receptors were taken from a female donor with multiple sclerosis, enrolled in a pregnancy study. Each CDR3 is given with its conserved first and last residue. The D gene is left open where the match is weak. Size is omitted from some rows. Given values are once, few, many or a class for expanded clones.

clone_size	d_call	v_call	j_call	cdr3_nt	cdr3_aa
-	-	TRBV6-5	TRBJ1-1	TGTGCCAGCAGTTATGAGGGGGGGACTGAAGCTTTCTTT	CASSYEGGTEAFF
-	TRBD1	TRBV27	TRBJ1-2	TGTGCCAGCAGTTTACAGGGGGCGAGCTATGGCTACACCTTC	CASSLQGASYGYTF
-	TRBD1	TRBV30	TRBJ1-4	TGTGCCTGGAGTGCGGGACAGGGAGGTGAAAAACTGTTTTTT	CAWSAGQGGEKLFF
-	TRBD1	TRBV29-1	TRBJ1-5	TGCAGCGTCCAGAGTGGAGGGGGCGATCAGCCCCAGCATTTT	CSVQSGGGDQPQHF
-	-	TRBV6-6	TRBJ1-5	TGTGCCAGTGGAACTGCCACGGGGGGTCCCCAGCATTTT	CASGTATGGPQHF
-	-	TRBV4-1	TRBJ2-2	TGCGCCAGCAGCCAAGGACTAGCCGGGGAGCTGTTTTTT	CASSQGLAGELFF
-	-	TRBV4-1	TRBJ2-7	TGCGCCAGCAGCCAAGGACAAAGAAACTACGAGCAGTACTTC	CASSQGQRNYEQYF
-	-	TRBV19	TRBJ1-1	TGTGCCAGTAGTATATCGCCGGGAGGTCGGGCCTCTGCCGCTTTCTTT	CASSISPGGRASAAFF
-	TRBD2	TRBV19	TRBJ2-2	TGTGCCAGTAGTATGCCTAGCGGGAAGAACGGGGAGCTGTTTTTT	CASSMPSGKNGELFF
-	TRBD2	TRBV5-1	TRBJ2-1	TGCGCCAGCAGACACAGCGGGAAATCGGGAAATGAGCAGTTCTTC	CASRHSGKSGNEQFF
-	-	TRBV29-1	TRBJ2-1	TGCAGCGTTGACCCGGGGGTACCCTCTGAGCAGTTCTTC	CSVDPGVPSEQFF
-	-	TRBV6-4	TRBJ2-1	TGTGCCAGCAGTTGGGGGCTTAGCTCCTACAATGAGCAGTTCTTC	CASSWGLSSYNEQFF
once	-	TRBV30	TRBJ1-5	TGTGCCTGTTCACAGGGAATGGGCCAGCCCCAGCATTTT	CACSQGMGQPQHF
-	TRBD1	TRBV4-1	TRBJ1-1	TGCGCCAGCAGCCAAGATCCCGCGACAGGGCCCGAAGCTTTCTTT	CASSQDPATGPEAFF
-	-	TRBV5-6	TRBJ2-7	TGTGCCAGCAGCTTGGGGGGCTGGGGCGGAAGCTCCTACGAGCAGTACTTC	CASSLGGWGGSSYEQYF
-	TRBD1	TRBV28	TRBJ1-2	TGTGCCAGCAGCACTAACAGGGGGCGCTTGGATGGCTACACCTTC	CASSTNRGRLDGYTF
-	-	TRBV18	TRBJ2-6	TGTGCCAGCTCACCACGTATCACGGGAGTTGGCTCTGGGGCCAACGTCCTGACTTTC	CASSPRITGVGSGANVLTF
-	TRBD1	TRBV7-2	TRBJ1-1	TGTGCCAGCAGCTCTCAGGGACAGGGGGCCACTGAAGCTTTCTTT	CASSSQGQGATEAFF
-	TRBD2	TRBV4-1	TRBJ2-5	TGCGCCAGCAGCCAAGTCGGCACTAGCGGGGAGACCCAGTACTTC	CASSQVGTSGETQYF
-	-	TRBV30	TRBJ1-1	TGTGCCTGGACCAGGATGCGGGACACTGAAGCTTTCTTT	CAWTRMRDTEAFF
-	TRBD1	TRBV7-9	TRBJ1-1	TGTGCCGGGAACCGGGACAGGGGAGAGCACACTGAAGCTTTCTTT	CAGNRDRGEHTEAFF
-	TRBD2	TRBV11-3	TRBJ2-2	TGTGCCAGTATAGCGGGAGGGCGCACCGGGGAGCTGTTTTTT	CASIAGGRTGELFF
-	TRBD2	TRBV5-4	TRBJ2-3	TGTGCCAGCGGTCGGGAGGGTCCGGGCGATACGCAGTATTTT	CASGREGPGDTQYF
-	-	TRBV12-5	TRBJ2-7	TGTGCTAGTGAGGGGGAGCAGTACTTC	CASEGEQYF
-	-	TRBV6-1	TRBJ1-1	TGTGCCAGCAGTGTGAGGATTGGGAACACTGAAGCTTTCTTT	CASSVRIGNTEAFF
-	TRBD1	TRBV6-6	TRBJ2-7	TGTGCCAGCAGCCCTGGACAGGGAGCTTCATACGAGCAGTACTTC	CASSPGQGASYEQYF
-	-	TRBV18	TRBJ2-5	TGTGCCAGCTCACCTCTTCCAGACCAAGAGACCCAGTACTTC	CASSPLPDQETQYF
-	-	TRBV28	TRBJ1-2	TGTGCCAGCAGTTACAGGGTTCACTATGGCTACACCTTC	CASSYRVHYGYTF
-	TRBD2	TRBV5-1	TRBJ2-3	TGCGCCAGCAGCCCCGGACGGACTAGCGGGGCTACAGATACGCAGTATTTT	CASSPGRTSGATDTQYF
-	TRBD1	TRBV5-4	TRBJ2-5	TGTGCCAGCAGCGCGCCGGGACAGGGGCCTGGAGAGACCCAGTACTTC	CASSAPGQGPGETQYF